This TCR beta chain was captured in a study of glioma-infiltrating T cells. Whole-study results and caveats: Gliomas, especially low-grade, showed above-expected tissue-blood divergence; non-neoplastic patients showed below.

As concerns this clonotype: Its cognate antigen is unknown. An end of the junction differs from the germline gene, which may be a read error.

Amplification of TCR alpha and beta CDR3 regions from RNA used iRepertoire nested multiplex PCR. One-step reverse transcription and amplification started from about 100-400 ng of tissue mRNA or PBMC total RNA. A single record per CDR3 protein comes from TCRdb applying MiXCR to the multiplex PCR reads. The table shows roughly 100,000 distinct CDR3 sequences, with approximately 40% occurring only once. The source of this sequence is a human donor with low-grade glioma or glioblastoma, undergoing nonglioma brain surgery, or in good health (not recorded which). Sequenced sample: glioma tissue, nonneoplastic brain tissue, or PBMCs (not recorded which).

CDR3 nucleotide sequence: TGTGCCGGCAGGCCACCAAGATACAGCACAGATACGCAGTATTTT. This translates into CAGRPPRYSTDTQYF. The chain employs TRBV6-2 or TRBV6-3 and TRBJ2-3; D is undetermined. The CDR3 is 15 amino acids. The germline V gene has CDR1 MNHEY and CDR2 SVGEGT.